Reported below is one T cell receptor beta chain. The data were obtained in a study of patients and donors after allogeneic stem cell transplantation. The ends were cut back, 3 bases at V and 0 bases at J, with 10 bases in the middle. In germline, CDR1 is SGHVS, CDR2 FQNEAQ. The CDR3 covers 15 residues. MiXCR was run by TCRdb on the RT-PCR reads, yielding one entry per CDR3 protein. This table holds approximately 200,000 distinct CDR3 sequences, 38% found once. The clonotype originates from a human donor who was either an allogeneic HSCT recipient or a stem cell or donor lymphocyte infusion donor (not recorded which). It is not recorded whose cells these are; they may come from a transplant donor. The chain has TRBV7-8 and TRBJ2-3; no definite D call. Sequenced material: blood, either unsorted or a sorted T cell fraction (not recorded which). CDR3 in DNA: TGTGCCAGCAGCTTCCGAGCCCGAAGCACAGATACGCAGTATTTT. This gives the protein CASSFRARSTDTQYF.